This T cell receptor beta chain stems from a study of blood T cell repertoires in COVID-19. Clones were read by immunoSEQ multiplex PCR, and TCRdb kept only the in-frame ones, dropping some. The sample includes 25,000 to 30,000 clones, approximately 71% of them seen just once. This clone was counted once. The CDR3 runs to 19 residues. The germline V gene has CDR1 SGDLS and CDR2 YYNGEE. V shed 4 bases and J 4 bases; nucleotides not matched to a gene: 14. Sequences were obtained from peripheral blood. This chain joins TRBV9 and TRBJ2-5; TRBD2 matches 15 bases. This TCR came from a human donor in a cohort sampled during active COVID-19. The CDR3 region has the DNA TGTGCCAGCAGCCCATCCGGGACTAGCGGGAGGAGAAAGGGAGAGACCCAGTACTTC. It codes for CASSPSGTSGRRKGETQYF.